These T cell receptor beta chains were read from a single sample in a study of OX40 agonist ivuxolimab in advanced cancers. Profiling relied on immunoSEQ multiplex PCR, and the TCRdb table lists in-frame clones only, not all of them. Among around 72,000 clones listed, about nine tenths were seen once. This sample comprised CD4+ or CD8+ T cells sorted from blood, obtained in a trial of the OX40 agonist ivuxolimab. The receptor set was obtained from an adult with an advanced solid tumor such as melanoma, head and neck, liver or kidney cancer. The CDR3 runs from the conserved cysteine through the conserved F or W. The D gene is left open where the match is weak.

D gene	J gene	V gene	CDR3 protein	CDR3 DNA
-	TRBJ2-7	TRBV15	CATSRVAFNEQYF	TGTGCCACCAGCAGAGTAGCTTTTAACGAGCAGTACTTC
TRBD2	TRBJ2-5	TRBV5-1	CASSRGTSAEETQYF	TGCGCCAGCAGCAGGGGGACTAGCGCAGAAGAGACCCAGTACTTC
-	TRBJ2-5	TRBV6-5	CASSRDTQETQYF	TGTGCCAGCAGCCGGGACACTCAAGAGACCCAGTACTTC
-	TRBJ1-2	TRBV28	CASSLYGRRRGLNGDGYTF	TGTGCCAGCTCCTTATATGGGCGGAGACGAGGGTTGAATGGTGATGGCTACACCTTC
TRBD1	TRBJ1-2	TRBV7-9	CASSLTGGSGYGYTF	TGTGCCAGCAGCCTCACAGGGGGGTCTGGCTATGGCTACACCTTC
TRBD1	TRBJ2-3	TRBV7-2	CASSLEGVGQGPDTQYF	TGTGCCAGCAGCTTAGAGGGGGTGGGACAGGGTCCAGATACGCAGTATTTT
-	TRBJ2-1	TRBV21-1	CASRNKGETHYNEQFF	TGTGCCAGCAGGAACAAGGGGGAGACACATTACAATGAGCAGTTCTTC
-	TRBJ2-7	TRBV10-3	CAISESGVGYEQYF	TGTGCCATCAGTGAGTCTGGGGTAGGCTACGAGCAGTACTTC
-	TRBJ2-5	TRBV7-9	CASSLAGARGETQYF	TGTGCCAGCAGCTTAGCGGGGGCGCGGGGAGAGACCCAGTACTTC
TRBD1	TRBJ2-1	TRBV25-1	CASSERTGPKQFF	TGTGCCAGCAGTGAGCGGACAGGGCCTAAGCAGTTCTTC
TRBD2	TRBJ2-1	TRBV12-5	CASGKHATGGAIYNEQFF	TGTGCTAGTGGTAAACATGCCACGGGAGGGGCTATCTACAATGAGCAGTTCTTC